Presented here are 28 T cell receptor beta chains from one specimen sequenced in a study of tumor-infiltrating lymphocytes in primary liver carcinoma. A primer matching the constant region was used to make TCR beta cDNA from around 460 ng of total RNA. Libraries of TCR beta came from three nested multiplex PCR rounds with slightly modified ARM-PCR. Both of the initial two PCR rounds ran for around 10 cycles and employed TRBV1-TRBV30 forward primers alongside a C-beta reverse primer. TCRdb re-derived calls from the multiplex PCR reads in MiXCR, one entry per CDR3 protein. The repertoire has about 310,000 distinct CDR3 sequences, 55% to 65% of them found once; the top ten carry roughly 9%. Unsorted whole blood supplied the RNA, and germline DNA was extracted too. Sequencing was performed on peripheral blood. The receptors were gathered from a man between 40 and 49 years old with primary liver carcinoma and hepatitis B virus infection.

This sequence joins TRBV24-1 and TRBJ2-1; 12 bases are a match to TRBD2. The CDR3 runs to 18 residues. Germline CDR1 and CDR2: KGHDR and SFDVKD. The V segment lost 3 bases and the J segment 8 bases; nucleotides outside the gene matches: 13. The CDR3 DNA is TGTGCCACCAGTGATCCGACTAGCGGGAGTAATTTAAGGGATGAGCAGTTCTTC. Residues: CATSDPTSGSNLRDEQFF.

For this clonotype: Relative to the germline gene, one junction end is altered; a read error may explain this. CDR3 bases: TGTGCCAGCAGCGGGACCTACACAGCTACGCAGTATTTT. Protein product: CASSGTYTATQYF. The chain employs TRBV6-1 and TRBJ2-3; the D call may be TRBD1 or TRBD2 (5 bases each). CDR1 is MNHNS and CDR2 is SASEGT in the germline V gene. The CDR3 covers 13 residues.

With regard to this clonotype: This may be a read error: a much more frequent sequence differs by one nucleotide. This chain links TRBV4-3 with TRBJ2-1; D possibly uses TRBD1 or TRBD2 (5 bases each). Germline V gene data show CDR1 as LGHNA and CDR2 as YSLEER. This CDR3 comprises 15 residues. Trimming removed 1 base from V and 6 bases from J, with 13 bases in between. In DNA form, the CDR3 reads TGCGCCAGCAGCCAAGTACGGTTGGGGACCAATGAGCAGTTCTTC. Amino acid sequence: CASSQVRLGTNEQFF.

Comments on this clonotype: The junction departs from the called germline gene at one end, perhaps through a read error. V usage is TRBV4-3 and J usage is TRBJ2-2; maybe TRBD1 (6 bases). The germline gives CDR1 LGHNA, CDR2 YSLEER. The CDR3 length is 15 residues. CDR3 nucleotides: TGCGCCAGCAGCCAAGACCCGGGACATCCCGGGGAGCTGCTTTTT. Translating gives CASSQDPGHPGELLF.

The chain joins TRBV24-1 to TRBJ2-2; D gene uncertain. This CDR3 region has 14 residues. V was pared by 4 bases and J by 0 bases, with 5 bases between. CDR1 is KGHDR, CDR2 SFDVKD, per germline. The CDR3 region is CATSEPPNTGELFF. CDR3 DNA sequence: TGTGCCACCAGTGAGCCACCGAACACCGGGGAGCTGTTTTTT.

This clonotype has just a few counts. The chain has TRBV5-4 and TRBJ2-3, with 16 nucleotides matching TRBD2. Germline V lookup: CDR1 SGHNT, CDR2 YYREEE (reference sequence). V trimming: 4 bases; J trimming: 9 bases; junction bases outside the gene matches: 5. This CDR3 contains 15 residues. The DNA for the CDR3 is TGTGCCAGCAGCCCAGGGACTAGCGGGAGGGCAACGCAGTATTTT. Translating gives CASSPGTSGRATQYF.

V and J are TRBV6-1 and TRBJ2-6; weak D call: TRBD2 (6 bases). Germline CDR1 MNHNS, CDR2 SASEGT. Trimming stripped 1 base from V and 3 bases from J, with 7 bases between. This CDR3 region has 15 residues. CDR3 bases: TGTGCCAGCAGTGAAGGGGGAGGTGGGGCCAACGTCCTGACTTTC. This encodes CASSEGGGGANVLTF.

Regarding this clonotype: Sequence at one end of the junction differs from germline and may be a read error. The CDR3: CASRPGTYNQPRHF. CDR3 nucleotides: TGTGCCAGCAGGCCCGGGACATACAATCAGCCCCGGCATTTT. V and J are TRBV6-5 and TRBJ1-5, with D perhaps TRBD1 (6 bases). Germline V gene lookup returns CDR1 MNHEY and CDR2 SVGAGI. The CDR3 is 14 amino acids.

In the case of this clonotype: A much larger clone lies a single base off, so this may be a read error. J is TRBJ1-5 and V is TRBV6-6, with D possibly TRBD1 on 5 matching bases. The germline V and J ends were trimmed by 5 bases and 5 bases, with 16 bases remaining between them. Germline CDR1 and CDR2: MNHNY and SVGAGI (reference sequence). The length of the CDR3 is 15 residues. CDR3 DNA: TGTGCCAGCAGTCTAAGGCAGGGAAGCTATCAGCCCCAGCATTTT. This encodes CASSLRQGSYQPQHF.

As regards this clonotype: The junction differs from germline at one of its ends, possibly a read error. The chain joins TRBV30 to TRBJ2-1, with D tentatively TRBD2 (5 bases). CDR3 length: 14 residues. Germline V gives CDR1 GTSNPN, CDR2 SVGIG (reference sequence). DNA for the CDR3: TGTACCTGGAGTAAGGGAGATCACCTAACTGAGCAGTTCTTC. It encodes CTWSKGDHLTEQFF. Supplemented by reference TRBV30 and TRBJ2-1, the full variable domain reads SQTIHQWPATLVQPVGSPLSLECTVEGTSNPNLYWYRQAAGRGLQLLFYSVGIGQISSEVPQNLSASRPQDRQFILSSKKLLLSDSGFYLCTWSKGDHLTEQFFGPGTRLTVL.

This chain connects TRBV10-3 to TRBJ2-1, with a tentative D call TRBD2 (6 bases). The length of the CDR3 is 17 residues. Looked up from germline, CDR1 is ENHRY and CDR2 is SYGVKD. With 6 bases removed from V and 4 bases from J, the gap between germline ends came to 22 bases. The CDR3 region has the DNA TGTGCCATCAGAACCACCGGAAGCGGGCGGTTTTACAATGAGCAGTTCTTC. This codes for CAIRTTGSGRFYNEQFF.

This clonotype was seen repeatedly, ten times or more. The chain is built from TRBV5-6 and TRBJ2-5; D is possibly TRBD1 or TRBD2 (6 bases each). Germline V gene lookup returns CDR1 SGHDT and CDR2 YYEEEE. The germline V and J ends were trimmed by 0 bases and 2 bases, with 14 bases remaining between them. The CDR3 contains 16 residues. For the CDR3, the DNA is TGTGCCAGCAGCTTGGTGGGGGGCACAAATCAAGAGACCCAGTACTTC. It specifies CASSLVGGTNQETQYF.

This clonotype has just one count. Compared with germline, one end of the junction differs, possibly owing to a read error. CDR3 DNA sequence: TGTGCCAACAGCCTAACAGGTGGCGGAGGTTACGAGCAGTACTTC. Protein sequence: CANSLTGGGGYEQYF. J is TRBJ2-7 and V is TRBV11-2, with D possibly called TRBD1 or TRBD2 (5 bases each). The CDR3 length is 15 residues. Looked up from germline, CDR1 is SGHAT and CDR2 is FQNNGV.

The chain carries TRBV14 and TRBJ1-2; D remains unclear. Between the trimmed V and J ends, which lost 3 bases and 3 bases, there was a span of 14 bases. The CDR3 contains 15 residues. CDR1 and CDR2 (germline): SGHDN, FVKESK. CDR3 amino acids: CASSQAAWGYYGYTF. The CDR3 DNA sequence: TGTGCCAGCAGCCAGGCGGCATGGGGTTACTATGGCTACACCTTC.

On this clonotype: A much more abundant neighbour one base away suggests this may be a read error. The chain recombines TRBV12-3 or TRBV12-4 with TRBJ2-5, with a possible D match to TRBD2 (5 bases). V was trimmed by 5 bases and J by 1 base, leaving 11 bases between them. CDR3 length equals 14 residues. This chain's CDR3 is CASSDKRAQETQYF. CDR3 coding DNA: TGTGCCAGCAGTGACAAGAGGGCCCAAGAGACCCAGTACTTC.

Comments on this clonotype: A much larger clonotype is one base distant, so this may be a read error. The chain is built from TRBV10-3 and TRBJ2-5, with 9 bases matching TRBD1. Germline V CDR1 and CDR2: ENHRY, SYGVKD. The CDR3 contains 13 residues. Unmatched junction bases numbered 9, after V lost 11 bases and J lost 5 bases. The CDR3 bases are TGTGCCGTCCACAGGGGGCTCAGGGAGACCCAGTACTTC. As protein: CAVHRGLRETQYF.

This clonotype was counted at least ten times. The chain uses TRBV4-3 and TRBJ2-2; a possible D gene is TRBD1 (7 bases). The CDR3 spans 14 residues. In germline, CDR1 is LGHNA, CDR2 YSLEER. Trimming stripped 8 bases from V and 0 bases from J, with 10 bases between. In DNA, the CDR3 is TGCGCCAGCGGGGGGACAGCGAACACCGGGGAGCTGTTTTTT. Its protein product is CASGGTANTGELFF.

The J gene is TRBJ2-1, the V gene TRBV6-5, with D possibly matching TRBD1 (7 bases). The CDR3 loop spans 15 amino acids. V dropped 2 bases and J dropped 7 bases, with 15 bases sitting between them. CDR1 is MNHEY and CDR2 is SVGAGI in the germline V gene. CDR3 nucleotides: TGTGCCAGCAGTTACCCTCCCAGGGGGAGGAATGAGCAGTTCTTC. Translating gives CASSYPPRGRNEQFF.

In the case of this clonotype: The junction departs from the called germline gene at one end, perhaps through a read error. The genes are TRBV5-5 and TRBJ2-7; D is undetermined. In germline, CDR1 is SGHKS, CDR2 YYEKEE (reference sequence). The CDR3 runs to 15 residues. The CDR3 loop is CASSLLVDLSYKQYF. The CDR3, as DNA: TGTGCCAGCAGCTTGCTTGTGGACCTGTCCTACAAGCAGTACTTC.

Turning to this clonotype: A read error may be the cause here, since a much bigger clone is one base away. The chain is built from TRBV5-6 and TRBJ1-1, with 7 bases fitting TRBD1. CDR3 length: 16 residues. V trimming: 4 bases; J trimming: 4 bases; junction bases outside the gene matches: 13. CDR1 is SGHDT and CDR2 is YYEEEE in the germline V gene. The CDR3 protein is CASSLEPGQISTEAFF. CDR3 nucleotide sequence: TGTGCCAGCAGCCTGGAACCGGGACAGATCTCCACTGAAGCTTTCTTT.

The chain is built from TRBV6-5 and TRBJ2-1; D might be TRBD1 (6 bases). The CDR3 consists of 16 residues. Germline V gene sequence: CDR1 MNHEY, CDR2 SVGAGI. The V end was cut by 7 bases, the J end by 15 bases, with 31 bases between. The CDR3 reads CASKDLASLGDNERFF. In nucleotides, the CDR3 is TGTGCCAGCAAAGACCTGGCGAGTCTGGGGGACAATGAACGGTTCTTC.

Details on this clonotype: A much larger clone differs from this one at a single base, so this may be a read error. The chain employs TRBV6-5 and TRBJ1-5; 10 nucleotides line up with TRBD1. With V trimmed by 5 bases and J by 6 bases, 7 bases remained unmatched. Germline assignment: CDR1 MNHEY and CDR2 SVGAGI. CDR3 size: 15 residues. CDR3 DNA sequence: TGTGCCAGCAGTCTTCCGGGACAGGGGCGTCAGCCCCAGCATTTT. It encodes CASSLPGQGRQPQHF.

In its sample, this clonotype was seen a few times. CDR3: CASRPDPGLVYGSTDTQYF. Here the CDR3 DNA reads TGTGCCAGCAGACCCGACCCTGGACTAGTATACGGGAGCACAGATACGCAGTATTTT. The rearrangement joins TRBV6-2 or TRBV6-3 to TRBJ2-3; TRBD2 aligns across 7 bases. V dropped 6 bases and J dropped 0; count of bases not matched to a gene: 18. The V gene's germline CDR1 is MNHEY and CDR2 SVGEGT. The CDR3 runs to 19 residues.

This clonotype was seen at least ten times. As DNA, the CDR3 is TGTGCCAGCAGTCGAGGGGTGGGGGAGACCCAGTACTTC. This sequence encodes CASSRGVGETQYF. The chain is built from TRBV6-6 and TRBJ2-5, with D possibly called TRBD1 or TRBD2 (5 bases each). In germline, CDR1 is MNHNY, CDR2 SVGAGI (reference sequence). The CDR3 totals 13 residues. The V and J ends lost 5 bases and 5 bases respectively, with 12 bases between them.

This clonotype is categorized as medium-sized. This rearrangement joins TRBV4-2 to TRBJ2-7; D possibly corresponds to TRBD1 (5 bases). The germline CDR1 and CDR2 sequences are LGHNA and YNFKEQ. The V gene lost 1 base and the J gene lost 2 bases, with 18 bases spanning the gap. The CDR3 loop spans 17 amino acids. CDR3 in amino acids: CASSQGPLGATTYEQYF. In nucleotides, the CDR3 is TGTGCCAGCAGCCAAGGGCCCTTAGGGGCGACGACCTACGAGCAGTACTTC.

On this clonotype itself: A read error may be the cause here, since a much bigger clone is one base away. V usage is TRBV6-5 and J usage is TRBJ2-7, with D perhaps TRBD2 (6 bases). The germline CDR1 and CDR2 sequences are MNHEY and SVGAGI. The CDR3 runs to 15 residues. CDR3 sequence: CASNYGRGRSYEQYF. Written as DNA, the CDR3 is TGTGCCAGCAATTACGGTCGGGGGAGGTCCTACGAGCAGTACTTC.

In regard to this clonotype: A much larger clonotype is one base distant, so this may be a read error. The genes are TRBV6-6 and TRBJ1-2; perhaps TRBD1 as D (5 bases). The germline V and J ends were trimmed by 2 bases and 2 bases, with 12 bases remaining between them. Germline CDR1 and CDR2: MNHNY and SVGAGI (reference sequence). This CDR3 is built from 15 residues. CDR3 residues: CASSYPQETNYGYTF. The CDR3 region has the DNA TGTGCCAGCAGTTACCCACAGGAGACAAACTATGGCTACACCTTC.

In its sample, this clonotype was seen once. Since a much larger clone is just one base distant, this may be a read error. J is TRBJ1-4 and V is TRBV4-2, with D unclear. The V gene's germline CDR1 is LGHNA and CDR2 YNFKEQ. The CDR3 has 14 residues. CDR3 protein: CANSQERSNEKLFF. The CDR3 DNA reads TGTGCCAACAGCCAAGAACGCAGTAATGAAAAACTGTTTTTT.